This is a list of T cell receptor beta chains from one sample in a study of CD8+ T cells in alopecia areata. TCRdb's table, derived via immunoSEQ multiplex PCR, lists solely in-frame clones and lacks some. The sample holds around 140,000 clones, roughly 50% seen once. Material: CD4+ T cells sorted from blood. These receptor sequences come from a human donor with alopecia areata. The CDR3 runs from the conserved cysteine through the conserved F or W. A D gene is named only where the DNA matches it firmly. Some rows have no size entry. The others give once, few or many, or a class for an expanded clone.

TRBV6-5	NA	TRBJ2-1	NA	CASRSRDLIGQFF	TGTGCCAGCAGGAGCCGGGACCTTATAGGGCAGTTCTTC
TRBV6-6	TRBD1	TRBJ2-1	NA	CASSYPGGLNEQFF	TGTGCCAGCAGCTACCCAGGGGGCCTCAATGAGCAGTTCTTC
TRBV5-1	NA	TRBJ2-2	NA	CASSFFMSTGELFF	TGCGCCAGCTCATTCTTCATGAGCACCGGGGAGCTGTTTTTT
TRBV6-1	TRBD1	TRBJ2-5	NA	CASLTGNRETQYF	TGTGCCAGCCTGACAGGGAATCGGGAGACCCAGTACTTC
TRBV29-1	TRBD2	TRBJ2-7	NA	CSVSPRTSSHYEQYF	TGCAGCGTCAGTCCGCGGACTAGCAGTCACTACGAGCAGTACTTC
TRBV28	NA	TRBJ2-7	few	CASIPLVGPSYEQYF	TGTGCCAGCATCCCATTGGTAGGCCCGTCCTACGAGCAGTACTTC
TRBV6-5	NA	TRBJ2-7	NA	CASSYLQGNYEQYF	TGTGCCAGCAGTTACTTGCAAGGGAACTACGAGCAGTACTTC
TRBV27	TRBD2	TRBJ2-5	NA	CASSLGTSGRRETQYF	TGTGCCAGCAGTTTAGGGACTAGCGGGAGGAGGGAGACCCAGTACTTC
TRBV29-1	NA	TRBJ2-4	NA	CSVGDRHGLLAKNIQYF	TGCAGCGTTGGTGATCGACACGGCTTGTTAGCCAAAAACATTCAGTACTTC
TRBV6-5	TRBD2	TRBJ2-7	NA	CASSSPSGMYEQYF	TGTGCCAGCAGTTCGCCTAGCGGGATGTACGAGCAGTACTTC
TRBV5-4	NA	TRBJ2-7	few	CASSLGGLDIYEQYF	TGTGCCAGCAGCTTGGGGGGGCTAGATATCTACGAGCAGTACTTC
TRBV6-5	NA	TRBJ1-1	NA	CASSKPGFTEAFF	TGTGCCAGCAGTAAACCAGGGTTCACTGAAGCTTTCTTT
TRBV5-1	NA	TRBJ2-3	NA	CASSPSDHDWPDTQYF	TGCGCCAGTAGTCCCTCGGATCACGACTGGCCAGATACGCAGTATTTT
TRBV6-6	NA	TRBJ2-7	few	CASMVQALYEQYF	TGTGCCAGCATGGTCCAGGCCCTATACGAGCAGTACTTC
TRBV6-5	TRBD1	TRBJ2-7	few	CASRPPTGLEQYF	TGTGCCAGCAGGCCCCCGACAGGGCTCGAGCAGTACTTC
TRBV15	NA	TRBJ2-6	NA	CATSRDLTGANVLTF	TGTGCCACCAGCAGAGATTTGACTGGGGCCAACGTCCTGACTTTC
TRBV29-1	NA	TRBJ2-2	few	CSVEPRNTGELFF	TGCAGCGTTGAACCCAGGAACACCGGGGAGCTGTTTTTT
TRBV6-6	NA	TRBJ1-5	few	CASSSYNQPQHF	TGTGCCAGCAGCTCTTACAATCAGCCCCAGCATTTT
TRBV4-2	NA	TRBJ2-7	few	CASSQDTGGASYEQYF	TGTGCCAGCAGCCAAGATACAGGGGGGGCCTCCTACGAGCAGTACTTC
TRBV7-2	TRBD1	TRBJ1-2	NA	CASSQQGFYGYTF	TGTGCCAGCAGCCAACAGGGGTTCTATGGCTACACCTTC
TRBV30	TRBD2	TRBJ2-1	NA	CAWSVRTSGEQFF	TGTGCCTGGAGTGTACGAACTAGCGGTGAGCAGTTCTTC
TRBV15	TRBD1	TRBJ2-5	once	CATSRMGQIRETQYF	TGTGCCACCAGCAGGATGGGACAGATCCGAGAGACCCAGTACTTC